These 21 T cell receptor beta chains came from one sample sequenced in a study of blood T cell repertoires in COVID-19. Data came from immunoSEQ multiplex PCR; TCRdb stores just in-frame clones and leaves some out. The data show some 150,000 clones, with roughly 90% seen just once and about 4.5% held by the top ten. Sequencing used PBMCs or T cells enriched from blood (not recorded which). Every receptor here comes from a man aged 45 to 65 who had recovered from COVID-19.

This chain joins TRBV9 and TRBJ2-2; 9 bases match TRBD1. V was clipped by 0 bases and J by 1 base; unmatched bases: 7. Germline V CDR1 and CDR2: SGDLS, YYNGEE. The CDR3 loop spans 18 amino acids. The CDR3 sequence: CASSVEEGTGWNTGELFF. CDR3 coding DNA: TGTGCCAGCAGCGTAGAGGAAGGGACAGGGTGGAACACCGGGGAGCTGTTTTTT.

The chain is built from TRBV7-2 and TRBJ1-2; 7 bases align to TRBD1. With V trimmed by 10 bases and J by 2 bases, 4 bases remained unmatched. The CDR3 consists of 12 residues. Germline V gene sequence: CDR1 SGHTA, CDR2 FQGNSA. CDR3 sequence: CATQQGNYGYTF. CDR3 DNA sequence: TGTGCCACCCAACAGGGGAACTATGGCTACACCTTC.

The chain recombines TRBV11-2 with TRBJ2-3; D may be TRBD2 (6 bases). The V and J ends lost 2 bases and 6 bases respectively, with 9 bases between them. Germline V lookup: CDR1 SGHAT, CDR2 FQNNGV. CDR3 length equals 13 residues. CDR3 protein: CASSLMLADTQYF. The CDR3 DNA is TGTGCCAGCAGCTTAATGCTAGCGGATACGCAGTATTTT.

This sequence joins TRBV4-3 and TRBJ1-4; 8 positions match TRBD1. Germline CDR1 and CDR2: LGHNA and YSLEER. V was clipped by 4 bases and J by 8 bases; unmatched bases: 9. The CDR3 length is 15 residues. The CDR3 DNA sequence: TGCGCCAGCAGCCTAGGACAGGGATTCCGGGAAAAACTGTTTTTT. This gives the protein CASSLGQGFREKLFF.

The chain has TRBV24-1 and TRBJ2-1; the match to TRBD2 covers 14 bases. The CDR3 is 16 residues long. V shed 5 bases and J 4 bases; nucleotides not matched to a gene: 3. Germline V gives CDR1 KGHDR, CDR2 SFDVKD. CDR3 nucleotide sequence: TGTGCCACCAGTGGGGGACTAGCGGGAGCTTACAATGAGCAGTTCTTC. Encoded protein: CATSGGLAGAYNEQFF.

In this sample, this clone turned up a few times. The rearrangement uses TRBV9 and TRBJ1-4, with unresolved D. The CDR3 loop spans 16 amino acids. The germline V and J ends were trimmed by 1 base and 7 bases, with 17 bases remaining between them. Germline V gene lookup returns CDR1 SGDLS and CDR2 YYNGEE. As DNA, the CDR3 is TGTGCCAGCAGCGTATATGGGTATGAAGGCGGTGAAAAACTGTTTTTT. Amino acid sequence: CASSVYGYEGGEKLFF.

The chain links TRBV6-2 or TRBV6-3 to TRBJ2-7; TRBD1 matches 7 bases. In germline, CDR1 is MNHEY, CDR2 SVGEGT. V trimming: 5 bases; J trimming: 0 bases; junction bases outside the gene matches: 13. The CDR3 covers 17 residues. The CDR3 is CASSPGQATSLSYEQYF. The CDR3, as DNA: TGTGCCAGCAGTCCCGGACAGGCTACATCACTCTCCTACGAGCAGTACTTC.

The V and J genes are TRBV5-1 and TRBJ2-2; 8 nucleotides match TRBD1. J gave up 5 bases and V 4 bases, and 4 bases lay outside the gene matches. Germline CDR1 reads SGHRS; CDR2 reads YFSETQ. This CDR3 spans 14 amino acids. The CDR3: CASSPQGATGELFF. The CDR3 coding sequence is TGCGCCAGCAGCCCGCAGGGGGCTACCGGGGAGCTGTTTTTT.

This clone was picked up one time. The V call is TRBV7-2, the J call TRBJ1-1; no definite D call. CDR3 length: 15 residues. V was pared by 1 base and J by 3 bases, with 12 bases between. The germline gives CDR1 SGHTA, CDR2 FQGNSA. The DNA of the CDR3 is TGTGCCAGCAGCTTAGTTGGTGGAGGGTACACTGAAGCTTTCTTT. Protein sequence: CASSLVGGGYTEAFF.

The chain carries TRBV3-1 (or the pseudogene TRBV3-2) and TRBJ2-5; TRBD2 matches 8 bases. The germline CDR1 and CDR2 sequences are LGHDT and YNNKEL (reference sequence). CDR3 length equals 16 residues. V dropped 0 bases and J dropped 4; count of bases not matched to a gene: 7. CDR3 region: CASSQDPGGLGETQYF. In DNA form, the CDR3 reads TGTGCCAGCAGCCAAGATCCGGGAGGGCTCGGAGAGACCCAGTACTTC.

This clone is a singleton in its sample. The chain carries TRBV12-5 and TRBJ2-3; 8 positions agree with TRBD1. Germline assignment: CDR1 LGHNT and CDR2 FRNRAP. After removal of 8 bases from V and 6 bases from J, the junction contained 7 bases not matched to a gene. The CDR3 spans 13 residues. The CDR3 is CASSGQGKDTQYF. CDR3 bases: TGTGCTAGTTCAGGACAGGGAAAGGATACGCAGTATTTT.

The chain has TRBV30 and TRBJ1-1; 7 bases align to TRBD1. Trimming took 5 bases from V and 2 from J; bases not matched to a gene: 2. Germline V gene sequence: CDR1 GTSNPN, CDR2 SVGIG (reference sequence). The CDR3 is made up of 12 amino acids. The CDR3, as DNA: TGTGCCTGGGGGGACAGAAACACTGAAGCTTTCTTT. This gives the protein CAWGDRNTEAFF.

The chain employs TRBV28 and TRBJ1-4, with D possibly being TRBD1 (5 bases). The V and J ends lost 7 bases and 8 bases respectively, with 17 bases between them. Germline V gene sequence: CDR1 MDHEN, CDR2 SYDVKM. This CDR3 comprises 14 residues. The CDR3 here is CASIDGGFREKLFF. The CDR3 nucleotides are TGTGCCAGCATAGACGGGGGGTTCAGGGAAAAACTGTTTTTT.

The chain joins TRBV3-1 (or the pseudogene TRBV3-2) to TRBJ1-3; 9 bases are a match to TRBD1. J lost 4 bases, V lost 5 bases, and 6 bases had no gene match. Germline loops: CDR1 LGHDT, CDR2 YNNKEL (reference sequence). This CDR3 comprises 15 residues. The CDR3 DNA reads TGTGCCAGCAGCTCCGACAGGGGGATGGGAAACACCATATATTTT. This gives the protein CASSSDRGMGNTIYF.

The V gene is TRBV28, the J gene TRBJ2-2, with TRBD2 matching over 11 bases. The CDR3 totals 17 residues. V lost 1 base to trimming and J lost 5 bases; unmatched junction nucleotides: 6. Germline V gives CDR1 MDHEN, CDR2 SYDVKM. This chain's CDR3 is CASSLFPGTSGTGELFF. The CDR3 DNA reads TGTGCCAGCAGTTTATTCCCCGGGACTAGCGGTACCGGGGAGCTGTTTTTT.

This chain uses TRBV6-2 or TRBV6-3 with TRBJ1-2, with D unresolved. V was pared by 5 bases and J by 5 bases, with 9 bases between. This CDR3 is built from 12 residues. CDR1 is MNHEY and CDR2 is SVGEGT in the germline V gene. CDR3 DNA: TGTGCCAGCAGTCAAACAATTTATGGCTACACCTTC. It is translated as CASSQTIYGYTF.

The chain has TRBV6-1 and TRBJ1-6; 9 bases align to TRBD1. This CDR3 has 15 residues. V gave up 3 bases and J gave up 9 bases; unmatched junction bases: 6. Germline CDR1 is MNHNS and CDR2 is SASEGT. The CDR3 reads CASSERTGVGSPLHF. The CDR3 region has the DNA TGTGCCAGCAGTGAGAGGACAGGGGTAGGTTCACCCCTCCACTTT.

This chain uses TRBV11-2 with TRBJ1-2; the match to TRBD1 covers 9 bases. The CDR3 spans 14 residues. Germline trimming cut 2 bases from V and 4 bases from J; bases unmatched to any gene: 2. The germline CDR1 and CDR2 sequences are SGHAT and FQNNGV. The CDR3 nucleotides are TGTGCCAGCAGCTTACAGACAGGGGGCTATGGCTACACCTTC. This translates into CASSLQTGGYGYTF.

The chain carries TRBV5-8 and TRBJ1-6; 7 bases align to TRBD1. Trimming took 3 bases from V and 10 from J; bases not matched to a gene: 7. The CDR3 totals 14 residues. Germline V lookup: CDR1 SGHTS, CDR2 YDEGEE. The CDR3 DNA is TGTGCCAGCAGCTGGGGACAGCCAAGATCACCCCTCCACTTT. Protein sequence: CASSWGQPRSPLHF.

V is TRBV9 and J is TRBJ2-3; 15 positions agree with TRBD2. CDR1 is SGDLS, CDR2 YYNGEE, per germline. The length of the CDR3 is 14 residues. After removal of 2 bases from V and 14 bases from J, the junction contained 6 bases not matched to a gene. CDR3 nucleotides: TGTGCCAGCAGCGTCGGGACTAGCGGGAGGTGGCCGTATTTT. Protein sequence: CASSVGTSGRWPYF.

The genes are TRBV5-1 and TRBJ1-6, with TRBD1 identical over 8 bases. CDR1 SGHRS and CDR2 YFSETQ come from the germline V gene. This CDR3 spans 15 amino acids. V lost 2 bases and J lost 7; bases outside the gene matches: 5. DNA for the CDR3: TGCGCCAGCAGCTTACGGGACAGGAACAATTCACCCCTCCACTTT. Translated: CASSLRDRNNSPLHF.